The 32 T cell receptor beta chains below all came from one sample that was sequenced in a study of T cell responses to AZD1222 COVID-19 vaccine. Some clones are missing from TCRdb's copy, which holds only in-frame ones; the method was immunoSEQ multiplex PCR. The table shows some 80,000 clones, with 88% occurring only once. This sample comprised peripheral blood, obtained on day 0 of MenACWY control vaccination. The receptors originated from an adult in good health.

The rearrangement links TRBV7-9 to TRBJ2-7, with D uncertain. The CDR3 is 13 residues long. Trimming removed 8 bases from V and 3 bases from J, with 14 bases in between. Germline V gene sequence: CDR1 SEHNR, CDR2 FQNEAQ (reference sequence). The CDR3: CASADGPIYEQYF. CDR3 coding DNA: TGTGCCAGCGCGGACGGGCCTATCTACGAGCAGTACTTC.

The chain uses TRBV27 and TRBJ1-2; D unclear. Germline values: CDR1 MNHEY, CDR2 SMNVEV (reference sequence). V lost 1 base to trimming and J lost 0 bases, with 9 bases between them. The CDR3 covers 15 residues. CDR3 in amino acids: CASSLFRDSNYGYTF. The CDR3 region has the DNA TGTGCCAGCAGTTTATTCCGCGATTCTAACTATGGCTACACCTTC.

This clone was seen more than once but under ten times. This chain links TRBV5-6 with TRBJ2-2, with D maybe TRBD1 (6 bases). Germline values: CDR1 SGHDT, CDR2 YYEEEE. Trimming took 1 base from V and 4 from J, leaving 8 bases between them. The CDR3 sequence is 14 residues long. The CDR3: CASSLRQATGELFF. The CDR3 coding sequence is TGTGCCAGCAGCTTGCGACAGGCCACCGGGGAGCTGTTTTTT.

The chain's CDR3 is CASSQSSAPLDRGNQPQHF. The CDR3 DNA reads TGCGCCAGCAGTCAATCAAGTGCCCCCTTAGACAGGGGCAATCAGCCCCAGCATTTT. This sequence joins TRBV23-1 and TRBJ1-5; 7 positions match TRBD1. TRBV23-1 is an open reading frame whose function is uncertain. The CDR3 covers 19 residues. V lost 0 bases to trimming and J lost 2 bases; unmatched junction nucleotides: 13.

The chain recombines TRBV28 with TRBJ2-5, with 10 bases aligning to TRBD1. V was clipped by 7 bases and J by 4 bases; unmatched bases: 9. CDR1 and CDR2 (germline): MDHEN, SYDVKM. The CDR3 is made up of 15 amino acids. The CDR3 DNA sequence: TGTGCCAGCACCCCATCGACAGGGGGCACAGAGACCCAGTACTTC. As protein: CASTPSTGGTETQYF.

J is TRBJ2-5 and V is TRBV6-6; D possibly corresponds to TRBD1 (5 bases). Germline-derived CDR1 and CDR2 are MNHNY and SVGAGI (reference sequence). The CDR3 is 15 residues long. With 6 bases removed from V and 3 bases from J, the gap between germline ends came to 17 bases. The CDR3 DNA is TGTGCCAGCAGCCGAGAAGGGGTTTTCGAAGAGACCCAGTACTTC. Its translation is CASSREGVFEETQYF.

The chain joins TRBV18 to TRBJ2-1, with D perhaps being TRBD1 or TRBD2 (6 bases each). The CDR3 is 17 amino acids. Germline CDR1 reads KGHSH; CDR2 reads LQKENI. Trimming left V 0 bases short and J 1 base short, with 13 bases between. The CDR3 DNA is TGTGCCAGCTCACCACCGGGGGGCGCAGAGTCCTACAATGAGCAGTTCTTC. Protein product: CASSPPGGAESYNEQFF.

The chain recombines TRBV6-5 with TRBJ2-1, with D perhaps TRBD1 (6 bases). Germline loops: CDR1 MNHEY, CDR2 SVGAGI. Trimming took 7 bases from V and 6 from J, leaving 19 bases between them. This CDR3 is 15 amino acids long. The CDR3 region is CASKQPAQGINEQFF. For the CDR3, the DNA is TGTGCCAGCAAACAACCAGCCCAGGGGATCAATGAGCAGTTCTTC.

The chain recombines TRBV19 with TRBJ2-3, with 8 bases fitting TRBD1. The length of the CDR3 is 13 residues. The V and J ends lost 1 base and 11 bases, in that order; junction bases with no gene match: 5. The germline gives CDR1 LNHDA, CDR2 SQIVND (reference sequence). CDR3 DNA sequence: TGTGCCAGTAGTATAGGGGTGGGGACAGGGCAGTATTTT. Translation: CASSIGVGTGQYF.

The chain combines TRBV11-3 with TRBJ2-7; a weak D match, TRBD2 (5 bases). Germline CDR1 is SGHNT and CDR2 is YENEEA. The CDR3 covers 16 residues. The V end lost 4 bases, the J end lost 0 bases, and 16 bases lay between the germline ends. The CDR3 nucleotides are TGTGCCAGCAGCTCTGAGCTTACTAGTTCCTCCTACGAGCAGTACTTC. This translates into CASSSELTSSSYEQYF.

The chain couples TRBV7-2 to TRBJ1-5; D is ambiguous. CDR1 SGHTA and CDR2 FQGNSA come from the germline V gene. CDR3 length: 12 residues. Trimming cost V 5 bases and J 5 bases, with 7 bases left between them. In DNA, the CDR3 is TGTGCCAGCAGCCTACCCGATCAGCCCCAGCATTTT. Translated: CASSLPDQPQHF.

The CDR3 is CASSRGGEGMNTEAFF. The CDR3 DNA is TGTGCCAGCAGCCGGGGTGGAGAGGGGATGAACACTGAAGCTTTCTTT. The chain uses TRBV7-9 and TRBJ1-1; a possible D gene is TRBD1 (5 bases). Deletions cut 5 bases from V and 0 bases from J, with 16 bases between. CDR1 is SEHNR and CDR2 is FQNEAQ in the germline V gene (reference sequence). CDR3 size: 16 residues.

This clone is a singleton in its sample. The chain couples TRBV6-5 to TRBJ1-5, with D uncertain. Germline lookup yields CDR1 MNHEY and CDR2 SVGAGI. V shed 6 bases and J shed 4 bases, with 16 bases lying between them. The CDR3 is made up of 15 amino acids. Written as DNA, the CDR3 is TGTGCCAGCAGCTCCGACCTGACGGGGAATCAGCCCCAGCATTTT. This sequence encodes CASSSDLTGNQPQHF.

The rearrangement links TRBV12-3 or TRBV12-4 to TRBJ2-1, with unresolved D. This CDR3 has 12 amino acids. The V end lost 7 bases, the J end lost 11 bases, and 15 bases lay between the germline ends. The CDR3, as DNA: TGTGCCAGCAACAAAAACGGCGACCAGCAGTTCTTC. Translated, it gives CASNKNGDQQFF.

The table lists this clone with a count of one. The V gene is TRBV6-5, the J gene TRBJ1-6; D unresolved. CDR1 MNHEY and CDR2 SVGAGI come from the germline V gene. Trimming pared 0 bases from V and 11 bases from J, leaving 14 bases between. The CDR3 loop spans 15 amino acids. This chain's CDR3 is CASSYSPRSRAPLHF. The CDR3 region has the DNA TGTGCCAGCAGTTACTCGCCGAGGTCTAGGGCACCCCTCCACTTT.

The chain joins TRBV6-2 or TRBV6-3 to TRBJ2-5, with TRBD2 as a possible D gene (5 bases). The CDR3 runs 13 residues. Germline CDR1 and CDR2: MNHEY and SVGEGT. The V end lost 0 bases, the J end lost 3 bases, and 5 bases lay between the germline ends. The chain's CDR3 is CASSYSGEETQYF. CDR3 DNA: TGTGCCAGCAGTTACTCCGGGGAAGAGACCCAGTACTTC.

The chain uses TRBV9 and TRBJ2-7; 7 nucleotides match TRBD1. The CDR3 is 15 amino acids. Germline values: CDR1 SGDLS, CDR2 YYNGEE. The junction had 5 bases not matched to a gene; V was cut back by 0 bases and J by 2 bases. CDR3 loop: CASSVGAGGPYEQYF. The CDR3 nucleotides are TGTGCCAGCAGCGTAGGGGCAGGGGGACCCTACGAGCAGTACTTC. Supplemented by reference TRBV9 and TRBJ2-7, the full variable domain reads DSGVTQTPKHLITATGQRVTLRCSPRSGDLSVYWYQQSLDQGLQFLIQYYNGEERAKGNILERFSAQQFPDLHSELNLSSLELGDSALYFCASSVGAGGPYEQYFGPGTRLTVT.

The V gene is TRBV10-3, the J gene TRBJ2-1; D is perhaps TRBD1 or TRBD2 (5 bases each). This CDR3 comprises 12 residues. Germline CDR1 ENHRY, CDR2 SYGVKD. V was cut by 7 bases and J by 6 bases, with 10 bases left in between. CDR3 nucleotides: TGTGCCATCACGGCAGGGACCAATGAGCAGTTCTTC. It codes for CAITAGTNEQFF.

CDR3: CASSQDSEGLIDGYTF. CDR3 nucleotide sequence: TGTGCCAGCAGCCAAGATTCCGAGGGGTTGATCGATGGCTACACCTTC. The chain combines TRBV3-1 (or the pseudogene TRBV3-2) with TRBJ1-2; TRBD1 might be the D (5 bases). Trimming took 0 bases from V and 6 from J, leaving 17 bases between them. This CDR3 is 16 amino acids long. CDR1 and CDR2 from the germline V gene are LGHDT and YNNKEL (reference sequence).

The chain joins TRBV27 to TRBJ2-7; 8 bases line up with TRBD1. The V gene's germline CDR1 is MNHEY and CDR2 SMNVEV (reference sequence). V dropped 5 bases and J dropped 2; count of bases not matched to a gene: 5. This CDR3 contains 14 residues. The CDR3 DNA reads TGTGCCAGCAGTCCAACAGGGGGAACCTACGAGCAGTACTTC. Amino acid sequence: CASSPTGGTYEQYF.

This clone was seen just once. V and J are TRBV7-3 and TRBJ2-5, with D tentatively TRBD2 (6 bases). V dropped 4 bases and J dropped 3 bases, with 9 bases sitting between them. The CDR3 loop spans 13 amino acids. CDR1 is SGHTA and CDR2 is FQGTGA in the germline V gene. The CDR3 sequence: CASSSGLKETQYF. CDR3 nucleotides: TGTGCCAGCAGCTCCGGACTAAAAGAGACCCAGTACTTC.

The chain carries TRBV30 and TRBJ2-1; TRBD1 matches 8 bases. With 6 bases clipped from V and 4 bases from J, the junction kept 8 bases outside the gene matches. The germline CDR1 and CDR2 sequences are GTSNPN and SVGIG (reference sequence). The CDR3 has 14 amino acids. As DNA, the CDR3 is TGTGCCTGCTACAGGGGGATCCCGTACAATGAGCAGTTCTTC. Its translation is CACYRGIPYNEQFF.

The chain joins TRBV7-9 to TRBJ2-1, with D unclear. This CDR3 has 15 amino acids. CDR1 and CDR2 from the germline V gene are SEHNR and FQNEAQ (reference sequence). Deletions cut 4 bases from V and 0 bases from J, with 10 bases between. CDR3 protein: CASSSGLSSYNEQFF. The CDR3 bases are TGTGCCAGCAGCTCCGGGTTGAGCTCCTACAATGAGCAGTTCTTC.

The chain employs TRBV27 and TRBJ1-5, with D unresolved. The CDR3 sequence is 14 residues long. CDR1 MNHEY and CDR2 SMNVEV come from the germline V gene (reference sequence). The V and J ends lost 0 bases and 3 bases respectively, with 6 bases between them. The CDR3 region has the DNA TGTGCCAGCAGTTTATCCTGGTACAATCAGCCCCAGCATTTT. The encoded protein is CASSLSWYNQPQHF.

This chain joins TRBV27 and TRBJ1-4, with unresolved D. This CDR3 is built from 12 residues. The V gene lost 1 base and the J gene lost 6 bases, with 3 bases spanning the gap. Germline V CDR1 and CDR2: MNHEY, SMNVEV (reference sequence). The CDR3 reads CASSLWDEKLFF. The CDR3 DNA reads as TGTGCCAGCAGTTTATGGGATGAAAAACTGTTTTTT. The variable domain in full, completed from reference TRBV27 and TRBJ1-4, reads EAQVTQNPRYLITVTGKKLTVTCSQNMNHEYMSWYRQDPGLGLRQIYYSMNVEVTDKGDVPEGYKVSRKEKRNFPLILESPSPNQTSLYFCASSLWDEKLFFGSGTQLSVL.

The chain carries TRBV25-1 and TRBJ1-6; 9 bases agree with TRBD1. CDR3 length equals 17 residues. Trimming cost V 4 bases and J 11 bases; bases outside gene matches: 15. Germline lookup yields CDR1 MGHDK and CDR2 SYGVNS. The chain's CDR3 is CASSVHIAGTGRPPLHF. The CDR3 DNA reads TGTGCCAGCAGTGTGCATATCGCCGGGACAGGGAGGCCACCCCTCCACTTT.

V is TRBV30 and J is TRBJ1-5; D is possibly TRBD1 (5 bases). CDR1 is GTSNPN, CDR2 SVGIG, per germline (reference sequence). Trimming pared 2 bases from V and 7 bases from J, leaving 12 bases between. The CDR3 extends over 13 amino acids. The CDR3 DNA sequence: TGTGCCTGGAGTAGAGGGGAGATCCAGCCCCAGCATTTT. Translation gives CAWSRGEIQPQHF.

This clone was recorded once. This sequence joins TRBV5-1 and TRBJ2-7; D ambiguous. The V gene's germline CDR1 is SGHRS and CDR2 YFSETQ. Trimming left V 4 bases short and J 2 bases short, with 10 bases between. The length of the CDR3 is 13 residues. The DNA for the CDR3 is TGCGCCAGCAGCCCGGCGCAAACCTACGAGCAGTACTTC. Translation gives CASSPAQTYEQYF.

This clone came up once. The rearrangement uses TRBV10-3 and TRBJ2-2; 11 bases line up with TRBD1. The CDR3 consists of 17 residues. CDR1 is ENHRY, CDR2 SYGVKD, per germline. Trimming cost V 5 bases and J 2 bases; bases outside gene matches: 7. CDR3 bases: TGTGCCATCAGTTACCGGGACAGGGGGTCCAACACCGGGGAGCTGTTTTTT. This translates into CAISYRDRGSNTGELFF.

CDR3 in amino acids: CASSLALGLAETQYF. DNA of the CDR3: TGTGCCAGCAGCTTAGCCTTGGGGCTAGCAGAGACCCAGTACTTC. V usage is TRBV11-3 and J usage is TRBJ2-5; D is perhaps TRBD1 or TRBD2 (5 bases each). This CDR3 spans 15 amino acids. Trimming removed 1 base at V and 4 bases at J, with 13 bases between. Germline lookup yields CDR1 SGHNT and CDR2 YENEEA.

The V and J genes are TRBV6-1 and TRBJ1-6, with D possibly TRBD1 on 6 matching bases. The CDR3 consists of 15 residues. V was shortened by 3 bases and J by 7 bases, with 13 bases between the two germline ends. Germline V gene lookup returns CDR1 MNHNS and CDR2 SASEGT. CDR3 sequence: CASSESLRGNSPLHF. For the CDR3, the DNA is TGTGCCAGCAGTGAGAGTCTAAGGGGGAATTCACCCCTCCACTTT.

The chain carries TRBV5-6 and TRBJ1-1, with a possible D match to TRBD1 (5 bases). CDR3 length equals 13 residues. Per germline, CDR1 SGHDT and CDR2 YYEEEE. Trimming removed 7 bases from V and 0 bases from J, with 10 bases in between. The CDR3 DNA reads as TGTGCCAGCGGGGCCGTCATGAACACTGAAGCTTTCTTT. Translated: CASGAVMNTEAFF.